Below, 22 T cell receptor beta chains from the same sample are listed, as sequenced in a study of cytomegalovirus exposure and HLA in healthy donors. It was with 60 Vbeta and 13 Jbeta primers that the PCR ran. Using immunoSEQ multiplex PCR, the repertoire was profiled, and TCRdb retains in-frame clones only, with some absent. The table records about 160,000 clones, 79% of them present only once. The material sequenced was PBMCs. These receptors came from a man aged 45-60 years in good health and CMV-seropositive.

The gene calls are TRBV6-6 and TRBJ1-6; TRBD1 is a possible D gene (5 bases). Germline loops: CDR1 MNHNY, CDR2 SVGAGI (reference sequence). The CDR3 contains 15 residues. Deletions cut 6 bases from V and 1 base from J, with 10 bases between. CDR3 nucleotides: TGTGCCAGCAGCCTACGGGGGTCCTATAATTCACCCCTCCACTTT. Amino acid sequence: CASSLRGSYNSPLHF.

The genes are TRBV11-2 and TRBJ1-3; D remains ambiguous. Trimming cost V 5 bases and J 0 bases, with 11 bases left between them. Per germline, CDR1 SGHAT and CDR2 FQNNGV. This CDR3 contains 15 residues. CDR3 sequence (DNA): TGTGCCAGCAGCCCGGACGGACTCTCTGGAAACACCATATATTTT. It yields the protein CASSPDGLSGNTIYF.

The chain joins TRBV18 to TRBJ2-7, with a tentative D call TRBD1 (7 bases). Germline CDR1 and CDR2: KGHSH and LQKENI. The CDR3 runs to 15 residues. The ends were cut back, 2 bases at V and 6 bases at J, with 17 bases in the middle. The CDR3 here is CASSPGGGIFSEQYF. The CDR3 DNA follows: TGTGCCAGCTCACCAGGAGGGGGCATATTCAGCGAGCAGTACTTC.

The chain combines TRBV15 with TRBJ2-6; unclear D gene. V was cut by 2 bases and J by 0 bases, with 5 bases left in between. The CDR3 runs to 15 residues. The V gene's germline CDR1 is LNHNV and CDR2 YYDKDF (reference sequence). CDR3: CATSRRSSGANVLTF. The CDR3 DNA reads TGTGCCACCAGCAGACGGTCCTCTGGGGCCAACGTCCTGACTTTC.

V and J are TRBV5-1 and TRBJ1-2, with 8 nucleotides matching TRBD1. Per germline, CDR1 SGHRS and CDR2 YFSETQ. The CDR3 is made up of 15 amino acids. Trimming removed 4 bases from V and 0 bases from J; junction bases left unmatched: 5. The CDR3 is CASSAGTGPNYGYTF. CDR3 coding DNA: TGCGCCAGCAGCGCGGGGACAGGCCCTAACTATGGCTACACCTTC.

The gene calls are TRBV5-4 and TRBJ1-2, with 10 positions matching TRBD1. This CDR3 contains 15 residues. The germline V gene has CDR1 SGHNT and CDR2 YYREEE (reference sequence). V lost 5 bases and J lost 4; bases outside the gene matches: 8. CDR3 nucleotides: TGTGCCAGCAGGTCCAGACAGGGGGCCGGCTATGGCTACACCTTC. This translates into CASRSRQGAGYGYTF.

The chain employs TRBV27 and TRBJ1-5, with D maybe TRBD1 (6 bases). The CDR3 spans 17 residues. Trimming shortened V by 2 bases and J by 0 bases, and 14 bases separated the two germline ends. Germline V CDR1 and CDR2: MNHEY, SMNVEV (reference sequence). CDR3 DNA sequence: TGTGCCAGCAGTTTAGGGCCCAGGGGTAATAGCAATCAGCCCCAGCATTTT. Amino acid sequence: CASSLGPRGNSNQPQHF.

The rearrangement joins TRBV6-5 to TRBJ1-1; a weak D match, TRBD1 (6 bases). From germline, CDR1 is MNHEY and CDR2 SVGAGI. CDR3 length equals 13 residues. V lost 6 bases to trimming and J lost 2 bases, with 10 bases between them. In nucleotides, the CDR3 is TGTGCCAGCAGAGTGGGGGCAAACACTGAAGCTTTCTTT. Translation: CASRVGANTEAFF.

The chain links TRBV5-6 to TRBJ1-4, with 7 bases aligning to TRBD1. The ends lost 2 bases at V and 8 bases at J; junction bases unmatched: 6. The V gene's germline CDR1 is SGHDT and CDR2 YYEEEE. The CDR3 length is 14 residues. As DNA, the CDR3 is TGTGCCAGCAGCTTAAGGGGGCCGGGGGAAAAACTGTTTTTT. It yields the protein CASSLRGPGEKLFF. The variable domain in full, completed from reference TRBV5-6 and TRBJ1-4, reads DAGVTQSPTHLIKTRGQQVTLRCSPKSGHDTVSWYQQALGQGPQFIFQYYEEEERQRGNFPDRFSGHQFPNYSSELNVNALLLGDSALYLCASSLRGPGEKLFFGSGTQLSVL.

This clone was picked up a small number of times. The junction and the germline gene differ at one end; a read error may be behind it. The rearrangement joins TRBV18 to TRBJ1-2; TRBD1 might be the D (5 bases). From germline, CDR1 is KGHSH and CDR2 LQKENI. The CDR3 spans 15 residues. The CDR3 reads CASSPQTADYYGYTF. As DNA, the CDR3 is TGTGCCAGCTCTCCACAGACAGCCGACTACTATGGCTACACCTTC.

The rearrangement joins TRBV27 to TRBJ1-5; D is possibly TRBD1 (6 bases). CDR3 length: 13 amino acids. The germline V gene encodes CDR1 MNHEY and CDR2 SMNVEV (reference sequence). V gave up 6 bases and J gave up 3 bases, with 9 bases separating them. In DNA form, the CDR3 reads TGTGCCAGCAGCACAGGGAACAATCAGCCCCAGCATTTT. Amino acid sequence: CASSTGNNQPQHF.

The V gene is TRBV19, the J gene TRBJ1-1, with TRBD1 identical over 8 bases. The CDR3 has 14 amino acids. The V and J ends lost 1 base and 7 bases, in that order; junction bases with no gene match: 5. Germline V gives CDR1 LNHDA, CDR2 SQIVND (reference sequence). The DNA of the CDR3 is TGTGCCAGTAGTATAGGGACAGGGCGACGTGAAGCTTTCTTT. Residues: CASSIGTGRREAFF.

J is TRBJ2-3 and V is TRBV11-3; D not resolved. V was clipped by 0 bases and J by 6 bases, with 7 bases between them. Germline V CDR1 and CDR2: SGHNT, YENEEA. The CDR3 is 13 residues long. CDR3 protein: CASSLERGDTQYF. DNA for the CDR3: TGTGCCAGCAGCTTAGAGAGAGGCGATACGCAGTATTTT.

The chain is built from TRBV29-1 and TRBJ2-1; 11 bases are a match to TRBD2. Germline assignment: CDR1 SQVTM and CDR2 ANQGSEA. The CDR3 has 17 residues. V was pared by 0 bases and J by 8 bases, with 12 bases of the junction left unmatched. The CDR3 loop is CSVEDTSGSRYKYEQFF. The CDR3 DNA is TGCAGCGTTGAAGATACTAGCGGGAGCCGTTACAAATATGAGCAGTTCTTC.

The chain has TRBV7-2 and TRBJ2-5; D gene ambiguous. The CDR3 loop spans 12 amino acids. V lost 6 bases to trimming and J lost 2 bases, with 7 bases between them. Germline V CDR1 and CDR2: SGHTA, FQGNSA. CDR3: CASSIIQETQYF. DNA for the CDR3: TGTGCCAGCAGTATAATACAAGAGACCCAGTACTTC.

The chain joins TRBV2 to TRBJ1-5, with D maybe TRBD1 (5 bases). The CDR3 consists of 14 residues. Germline V lookup: CDR1 SNHLY, CDR2 FYNNEI. Trimming took off 6 bases at V and 4 bases at J, with 13 bases between the two ends. The CDR3 loop is CASSEIDRNQPQHF. CDR3 DNA: TGTGCCAGCAGCGAGATAGACAGAAATCAGCCCCAGCATTTT.

V gene TRBV28 combines with J gene TRBJ2-5; D is perhaps TRBD2 (6 bases). CDR1 and CDR2 from the germline V gene are MDHEN and SYDVKM. V was clipped by 1 base and J by 5 bases, with 11 bases between them. The CDR3 has 14 residues. The CDR3 bases are TGTGCCAGCAGTTTATCGAGGGAGGACGAGACCCAGTACTTC. Translating it yields CASSLSREDETQYF.

The chain joins TRBV27 to TRBJ2-6, with D possibly TRBD1 on 6 matching bases. This CDR3 spans 18 amino acids. The ends were cut back, 6 bases at V and 0 bases at J, with 18 bases in the middle. Germline V CDR1 and CDR2: MNHEY, SMNVEV (reference sequence). Here the CDR3 DNA reads TGTGCCAGCAGCACCCAGGGGCCCCACCTCTCTGGGGCCAACGTCCTGACTTTC. Protein: CASSTQGPHLSGANVLTF.

The rearrangement links TRBV18 to TRBJ2-2; TRBD2 matches 9 bases. The CDR3 has 14 amino acids. Germline-derived CDR1 and CDR2 are KGHSH and LQKENI. V was clipped by 4 bases and J by 7 bases; unmatched bases: 4. The CDR3 sequence: CASSLAGALGELFF. The CDR3 region has the DNA TGTGCCAGCTCACTAGCGGGAGCGCTCGGGGAGCTGTTTTTT.

The rearrangement uses TRBV29-1 and TRBJ2-5; 13 nucleotides match TRBD2. Germline V CDR1 and CDR2: SQVTM, ANQGSEA. CDR3 size: 15 residues. After removal of 7 bases from V and 6 bases from J, the junction contained 11 bases not matched to a gene. The CDR3 reads CSAFGLAGVFKTQYF. DNA for the CDR3: TGCAGCGCCTTCGGACTAGCGGGAGTTTTCAAGACCCAGTACTTC.

V is TRBV28 and J is TRBJ1-2; D gene uncertain. Germline CDR1 is MDHEN and CDR2 is SYDVKM. The CDR3 covers 14 residues. The germline V and J ends were trimmed by 0 bases and 8 bases, with 13 bases remaining between them. CDR3 protein: CASSLWGVSGGYTF. Written as DNA, the CDR3 is TGTGCCAGCAGTTTATGGGGAGTATCAGGAGGCTACACCTTC.

This clone has just a few counts. The V call is TRBV11-1, the J call TRBJ2-7; 9 bases align to TRBD1. This CDR3 contains 15 residues. V gave up 0 bases and J gave up 1 base; unmatched junction bases: 1. CDR1 and CDR2 (germline): SGHAT, FQDESV (reference sequence). CDR3 DNA: TGTGCCAGCAGCTTAGCCGACAGGGGGTCCTACGAGCAGTACTTC. Residues: CASSLADRGSYEQYF.